The 2 T cell receptor beta chains given below trace back to one sample, sequenced in a study of early T cells in non-severe SARS-CoV-2 infection (dated by TCRdb to about 2021). Library prep was done by 5' RACE. Sequenced using a NextSeq 500. TCRdb itself trimmed the public reads at Q25 with fastp, ran MiXCR and retained productive beta chains. Every CDR3 protein is listed once, alongside the most common genes and DNA of its rows. A total of some 96,000 distinct CDR3 sequences appear in this sample, approximately 10% of them only once. The ten largest clones capture about 4.5% of the sample. The source material was whole blood, sampled at baseline. The receptors come from an adult who was a healthcare worker with PCR-confirmed SARS-CoV-2 infection or an uninfected control (not recorded which).

This clonotype was detected ten times or more. V and J are TRBV1 and TRBJ1-2; no DNA check was done on the table's D call, TRBD1. TRBV1 is a known pseudogene. CDR3 size: 17 residues. CDR3 loop: CTSSQDFYRGQVYGYTF. The CDR3, as DNA: TGCACCAGCAGCCAAGATTTTTACAGGGGGCAGGTCTATGGCTACACCTTC.

This clonotype came up many times. This chain connects TRBV7-3 to TRBJ2-7; the match to TRBD2 covers 13 bases. Trimming at V came to 0 bases and at J to 11 bases, leaving 4 bases not matched to a gene. The CDR3 spans 14 residues. Germline V lookup: CDR1 SGHTA, CDR2 FQGTGA. The CDR3 coding sequence is TGTGCCAGCAGCTTAACCGGGACTAGCGGGAAGAAGTACTTC. Its protein is CASSLTGTSGKKYF. Together with reference TRBV7-3 and TRBJ2-7, the CDR3 gives the full variable domain: GAGVSQTPSNKVTEKGKYVELRCDPISGHTALYWYRQSLGQGPEFLIYFQGTGAADDSGLPNDRFFAVRPEGSVSTLKIQRTERGDSAVYLCASSLTGTSGKKYFGPGTRLTVT.